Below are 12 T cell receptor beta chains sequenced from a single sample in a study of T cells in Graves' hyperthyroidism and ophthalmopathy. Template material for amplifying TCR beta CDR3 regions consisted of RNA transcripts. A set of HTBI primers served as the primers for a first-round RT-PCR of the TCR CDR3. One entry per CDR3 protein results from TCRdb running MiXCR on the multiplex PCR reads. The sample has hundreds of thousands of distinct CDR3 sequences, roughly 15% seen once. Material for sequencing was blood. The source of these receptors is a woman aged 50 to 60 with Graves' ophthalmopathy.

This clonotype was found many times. CDR3 sequence: CASSPGKFEAFF. In DNA form, the CDR3 reads TGTGCCAGCAGCCCCGGAAAATTTGAAGCTTTCTTT. V and J are TRBV7-9 and TRBJ1-1; D gene uncertain. This CDR3 contains 12 residues. The germline V and J ends were trimmed by 5 bases and 7 bases, with 11 bases remaining between them. Germline V lookup: CDR1 SEHNR, CDR2 FQNEAQ (reference sequence).

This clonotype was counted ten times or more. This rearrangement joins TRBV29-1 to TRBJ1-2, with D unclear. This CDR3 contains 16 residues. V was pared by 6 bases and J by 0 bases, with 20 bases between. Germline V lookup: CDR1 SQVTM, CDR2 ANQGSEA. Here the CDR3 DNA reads TGCAGCGTCGAGCACCCCAGGACCGCTGCTAACTATGGCTACACCTTC. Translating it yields CSVEHPRTAANYGYTF.

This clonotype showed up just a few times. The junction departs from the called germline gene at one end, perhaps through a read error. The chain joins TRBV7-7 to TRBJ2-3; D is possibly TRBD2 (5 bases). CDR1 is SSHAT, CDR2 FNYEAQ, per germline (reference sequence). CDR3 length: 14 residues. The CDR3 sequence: CASKALGRSDTQYF. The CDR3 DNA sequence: TGTGCTAGCAAGGCGTTGGGGAGATCAGATACGCAGTATTTT. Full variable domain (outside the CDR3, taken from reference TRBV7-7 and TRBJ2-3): GAGVSQSPRYKVTKRGQDVTLRCDPISSHATLYWYQQALGQGPEFLTYFNYEAQPDKSGLPSDRFSAERPEGSISTLTIQRTEQRDSAMYRCASKALGRSDTQYFGPGTRLTVL.

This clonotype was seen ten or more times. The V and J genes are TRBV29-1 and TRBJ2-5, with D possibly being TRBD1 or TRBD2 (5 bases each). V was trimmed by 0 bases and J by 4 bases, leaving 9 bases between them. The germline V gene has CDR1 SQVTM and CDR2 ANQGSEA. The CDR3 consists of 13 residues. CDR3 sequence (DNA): TGCAGCGTTGAAGAGGGGGTAGGAGAGACCCAGTACTTC. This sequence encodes CSVEEGVGETQYF.

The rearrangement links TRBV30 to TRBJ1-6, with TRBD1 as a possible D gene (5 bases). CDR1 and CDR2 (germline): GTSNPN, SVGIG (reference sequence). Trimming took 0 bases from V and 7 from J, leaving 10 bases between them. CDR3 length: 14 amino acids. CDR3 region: CAWSVAGLNSPLHF. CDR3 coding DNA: TGTGCCTGGAGTGTGGCAGGGTTGAATTCACCCCTCCACTTT.

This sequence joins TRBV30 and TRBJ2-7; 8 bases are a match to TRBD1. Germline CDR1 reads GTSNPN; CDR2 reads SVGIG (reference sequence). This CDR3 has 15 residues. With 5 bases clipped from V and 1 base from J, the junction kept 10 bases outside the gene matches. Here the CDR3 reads CAWGFPDRVSYEQYF. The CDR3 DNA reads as TGTGCCTGGGGATTCCCGGACAGGGTATCCTACGAGCAGTACTTC.

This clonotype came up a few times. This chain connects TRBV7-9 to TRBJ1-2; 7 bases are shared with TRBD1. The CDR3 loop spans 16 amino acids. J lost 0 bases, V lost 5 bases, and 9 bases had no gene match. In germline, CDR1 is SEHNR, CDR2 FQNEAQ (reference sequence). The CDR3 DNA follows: TGTGCCAGCAGCACCCCGACAGGGATGTCTAACTATGGCTACACCTTC. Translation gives CASSTPTGMSNYGYTF. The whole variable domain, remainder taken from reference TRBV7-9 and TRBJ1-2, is DTGVSQNPRHKITKRGQNVTFRCDPISEHNRLYWYRQTLGQGPEFLTYFQNEAQLEKSRLLSDRFSAERPKGSFSTLEIQRTEQGDSAMYLCASSTPTGMSNYGYTFGSGTRLTVV.

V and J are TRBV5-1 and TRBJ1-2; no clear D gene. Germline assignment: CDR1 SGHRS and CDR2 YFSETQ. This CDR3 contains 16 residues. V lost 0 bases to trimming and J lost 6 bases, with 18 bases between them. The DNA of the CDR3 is TGCGCCAGCAGCTTGGATCCGGATGCGTTCTGGCATGGCTACACCTTC. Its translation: CASSLDPDAFWHGYTF.

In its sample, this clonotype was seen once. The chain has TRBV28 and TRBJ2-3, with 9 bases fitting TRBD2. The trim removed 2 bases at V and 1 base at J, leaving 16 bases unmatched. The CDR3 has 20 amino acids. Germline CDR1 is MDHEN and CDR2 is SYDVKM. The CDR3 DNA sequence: TGTGCCAGCAGTTTAGTCTTTGGGACTAGCCGGAGAGAGGGCACAGATACGCAGTATTTT. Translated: CASSLVFGTSRREGTDTQYF. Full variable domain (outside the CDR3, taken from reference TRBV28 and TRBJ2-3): DVKVTQSSRYLVKRTGEKVFLECVQDMDHENMFWYRQDPGLGLRLIYFSYDVKMKEKGDIPEGYSVSREKKERFSLILESASTNQTSMYLCASSLVFGTSRREGTDTQYFGPGTRLTVL.

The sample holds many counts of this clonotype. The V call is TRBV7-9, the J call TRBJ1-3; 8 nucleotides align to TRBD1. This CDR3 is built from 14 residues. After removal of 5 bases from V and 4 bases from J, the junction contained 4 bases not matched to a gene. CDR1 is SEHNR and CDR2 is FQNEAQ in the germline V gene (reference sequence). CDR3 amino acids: CASSPTGVGNTIYF. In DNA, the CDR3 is TGTGCCAGCAGCCCGACAGGGGTAGGAAACACCATATATTTT.

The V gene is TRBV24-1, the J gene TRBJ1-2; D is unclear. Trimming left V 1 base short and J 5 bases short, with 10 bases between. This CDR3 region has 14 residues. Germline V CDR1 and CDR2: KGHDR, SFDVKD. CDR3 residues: CATSDFLRGYGYTF. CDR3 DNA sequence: TGTGCCACCAGTGATTTTTTGCGCGGGTATGGCTACACCTTC.

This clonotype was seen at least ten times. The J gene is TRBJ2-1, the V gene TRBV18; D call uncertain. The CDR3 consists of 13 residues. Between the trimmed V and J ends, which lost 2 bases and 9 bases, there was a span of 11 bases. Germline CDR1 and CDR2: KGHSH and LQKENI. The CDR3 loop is CASSPMDGFEQFF. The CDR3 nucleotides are TGTGCCAGCTCACCAATGGACGGGTTTGAGCAGTTCTTC.